This note documents a single TCR beta chain sequence. Antigen unknown. The CDR3 loop spans 13 amino acids. V was pared by 0 bases and J by 7 bases, with 6 bases between. CDR1 is MNHNS, CDR2 SASEGT, per germline. Focal radiation plus CTLA-4 blockade with ipilimumab was administered to patients who had chemo-refractory metastatic non-small-cell lung cancer. Sequencing was performed with immunoSEQ multiplex PCR; in TCRdb, only in-frame clones are kept and a portion is missing. The repertoire consists of about 28,000 clones, with about 80% occurring once and the leading ten covering 16%. The data belong to a study of radiotherapy plus CTLA-4 blockade in lung cancer. Study findings and constraints: With interferon-beta, early dynamics of blood T cell clones were reported to best predict response. There was expansion of tumor-derived TCR clones in blood after radiotherapy plus ipilimumab.

The chain joins TRBV6-1 to TRBJ2-2, with D unresolved. This clonotype originated in a human donor with non-small cell lung cancer that progressed on radiotherapy plus ipilimumab. Sequences were derived from peripheral blood, sampled from a patient treated with radiotherapy plus ipilimumab. CDR3 in DNA: TGTGCCAGCAGTGAAGCTCTGGGCGGGGAGCTGTTTTTT. Amino acids: CASSEALGGELFF.